This T cell receptor beta chain comes out of a study of blood T cell repertoires in COVID-19 (dated by TCRdb to 2018 to 2020). Some background on the complete study: Samples covering the acute and convalescent phases of COVID-19 were provided by collaborators in the United States, Italy and Spain. The prospective study material was composed of cDNA or gDNA derived from T cells, B-cell-depleted T cells, or PBMCs. Deeply sampled blood TCRbeta repertoires from subjects exposed to, actively infected with, or recovered from COVID-19 were included in the dataset. The repertoires were made available in a free public database intended to serve as a resource for research on the immune response to SARS-CoV-2. The samples were drawn from two sources: the first 160 participants of the ongoing ImmuneRACE study, and 1,254 subjects contributed by 6 global collaborators. Nearly every sample came with metadata listing a de-identified subject ID, COVID-19 status, age in years and sex. Where available, HLA class I and class II types were taken from metadata supplied by the sample provider and were not determined by assay-based typing. Paper-wide results and their limitations: The quantity of clinical and demographic metadata differed by source and by participant and was supplied without curation.

The germline V gene provides CDR1 SNHLY and CDR2 FYNNEI. At the junction V is shortened by 8 bases and J by 1 base; bases outside the gene matches: 3. The CDR3, from cysteine to phenylalanine, totals 14 residues. CDR3 DNA only is kept here, 42 bases in frame from base 1. This clone was seen more than once but under ten times. There is no known antigen for this receptor. No per-base quality is available; no much larger clone lies one base away. Collaborating institutions collected whole blood in K2EDTA tubes following their own protocols. For TCRbeta analysis, collaborator samples were shipped as frozen whole blood, as isolated PBMCs, or as DNA extracted from either sample type. The immunoSEQ Assay, a bias-controlled multiplex PCR, was used to amplify TCRbeta CDR3 regions from genomic DNA. The source study handled its data this way. The number of nucleated cells in each sample was estimated by amplification of reference gene primers within the assay. To quantify the absolute abundance of each unique TCRbeta CDR3 rearrangement, sequence reads were collapsed and filtered. Productive Simpson clonality was computed per sample as the square root of Simpson's diversity index over productive rearrangements. Held by TCRdb, this immuneACCESS table contains in-frame sequences only and omits some clones. Under half of the omission traces to an unresolved V gene where checked; the cause of the rest is unknown. V and J calls and clone size are copied from that table; D and trimming were computed from the DNA. The sample table records about 55,000 clones; 73% of these occur just once. Roughly 14% of the sample rests with the top ten.

The receptor chain draws on TRBV2 and TRBJ2-1; TRBD1 matches 9 bases in the middle. Sequencing input: peripheral blood. The clonotype comes from a woman in her 70s with acute or convalescent COVID-19. The sequenced DNA: TGTGCCAGCGAGGGACAGGGTTCCTACAATGAGCAGTTCTTC. Translated, it gives CASEGQGSYNEQFF.